This entry concerns a single T cell receptor beta chain. This sample was taken from a study of cytomegalovirus exposure and HLA in healthy donors. Germline trimming cut 6 bases from V and 0 bases from J; bases unmatched to any gene: 4. CDR1 and CDR2 (germline): MNHEY, SVGAGI. The CDR3 length is 14 residues. The primer mix had 60 Vbeta and 13 Jbeta primers. The assay was immunoSEQ multiplex PCR, and TCRdb's table has in-frame clones only and misses some. Here the sample spans under 200,000 clones, around four fifths being singletons. The TCR originated in a man aged 18 to 29 in good health and CMV-seronegative. Material: PBMCs. This chain uses TRBV6-5 with TRBJ1-2; 7 bases are shared with TRBD1. Here the CDR3 DNA reads TGTGCCAGCAGGGGGGACAGTACTAACTATGGCTACACCTTC. Translating it yields CASRGDSTNYGYTF.